This TCR beta chain was documented in a study of T-cell memory formation after mild COVID-19. Findings and caveats of the study: Clones contracting across day 15 to 85 had a balanced CD4/CD8 profile; later expanding clones leaned CD4+. The pre-infection memory compartment contained some responding clones, suggesting cross-reactive memory joined. Whether second-wave clones peaking at day 37 were SARS-CoV-2 specific went unconfirmed.

Between the trimmed V and J ends, which lost 1 base and 1 base, there was a span of 10 bases. Germline V CDR1 and CDR2: SGHTA, FQGNSA. This CDR3 spans 15 amino acids. Each CDR3 protein gets one entry after TCRdb re-called the 5' RACE reads with MiXCR. Here the sample spans fewer than 700,000 distinct CDR3 sequences, about 22% being singletons. This clonotype was counted only a few times. Its antigen is not identified. The chain links TRBV7-2 to TRBJ2-5; possible D gene TRBD1, 5 bases. This clonotype was sampled from an adult woman who had mild COVID-19 (a few samples of this study predate the infection). Cell type and time point are not known. Sequenced material: PBMCs or a T cell subset sorted from them (not recorded which). Here the CDR3 DNA reads TGTGCCAGCAGCTTAGTAGGGGCGAGCCAAGAGACCCAGTACTTC. The encoded protein is CASSLVGASQETQYF.